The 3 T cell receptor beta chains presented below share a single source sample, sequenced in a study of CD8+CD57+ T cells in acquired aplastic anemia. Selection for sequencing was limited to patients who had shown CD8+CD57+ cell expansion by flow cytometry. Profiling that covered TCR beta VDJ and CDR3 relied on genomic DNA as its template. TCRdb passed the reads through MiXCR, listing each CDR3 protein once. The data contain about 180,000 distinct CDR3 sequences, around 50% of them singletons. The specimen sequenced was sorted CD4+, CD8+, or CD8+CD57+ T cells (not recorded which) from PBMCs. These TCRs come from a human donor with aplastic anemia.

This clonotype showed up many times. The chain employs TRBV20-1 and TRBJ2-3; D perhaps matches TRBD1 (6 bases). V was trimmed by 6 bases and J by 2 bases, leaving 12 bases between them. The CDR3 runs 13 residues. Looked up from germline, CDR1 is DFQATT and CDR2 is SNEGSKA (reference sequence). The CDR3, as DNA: TGCAGTGCCGGACGGGACACCACAGATACGCAGTATTTT. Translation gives CSAGRDTTDTQYF.

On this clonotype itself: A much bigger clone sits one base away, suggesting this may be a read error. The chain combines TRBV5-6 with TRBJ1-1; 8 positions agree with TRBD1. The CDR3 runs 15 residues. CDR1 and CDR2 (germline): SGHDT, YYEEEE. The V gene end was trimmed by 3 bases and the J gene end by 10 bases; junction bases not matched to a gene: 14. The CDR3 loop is CASSSKGFDTGGAFF. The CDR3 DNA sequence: TGTGCCAGCAGCTCGAAAGGCTTCGACACAGGGGGAGCTTTCTTT.

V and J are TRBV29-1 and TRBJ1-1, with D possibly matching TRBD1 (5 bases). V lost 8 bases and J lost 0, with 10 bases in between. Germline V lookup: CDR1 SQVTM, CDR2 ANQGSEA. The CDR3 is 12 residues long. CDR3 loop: CSYEGMNTEAFF. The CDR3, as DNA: TGCAGCTACGAGGGGATGAACACTGAAGCTTTCTTT.